Included here is one TCR beta chain sequence, with context. This record belongs to a study of cytomegalovirus exposure and HLA in healthy donors. A multiplex PCR was run with 60 Vbeta primers and 13 Jbeta primers. Measured with immunoSEQ multiplex PCR; TCRdb has only the in-frame clones, and not every one. The sample holds over 80,000 clones. The clonotype comes from a girl aged 5 to 17 in good health and CMV-seropositive. The sample consisted of PBMCs.

The CDR3 sequence is CASSMGLAGLLRNEQFF. CDR3 DNA: TGTGCCAGTAGTATGGGGCTAGCGGGGCTCCTTCGGAATGAGCAGTTCTTC. J is TRBJ2-1 and V is TRBV19, with TRBD2 identical over 9 bases. Losses at the gene ends were 3 bases for V and 7 bases for J; bases not matched to a gene: 13. CDR1 is LNHDA and CDR2 is SQIVND in the germline V gene (reference sequence). CDR3 length: 17 amino acids.